Below, 9 T cell receptor beta chains from the same sample are listed, as sequenced in a study of CD8+CD57+ T cells in acquired aplastic anemia. Patients picked for sequencing had shown CD8+CD57+ cell expansion detected by flow cytometry. For CDR3 and TCR beta VDJ profiling, genomic DNA was the template used. Using its own MiXCR run on the reads, TCRdb lists one record per CDR3 protein. The sample yields more than 150,000 distinct CDR3 sequences, around half seen once. Input material: sorted CD4+, CD8+, or CD8+CD57+ T cells (not recorded which) from PBMCs. The receptor set was obtained from a human donor with aplastic anemia.

About this clonotype itself: No conserved phenylalanine or tryptophan is present at the end of the CDR3, so a read error is the likely explanation. This chain connects TRBV29-1 to TRBJ2-5, with D possibly matching TRBD1 (7 bases). This CDR3 has 16 amino acids. CDR1 and CDR2 from the germline V gene are SQVTM and ANQGSEA. The CDR3 protein is CSVASVQGRFQEAQYL. Written as DNA, the CDR3 is TGCAGCGTTGCTAGCGTACAGGGGAGGTTCCAAGAGGCCCAGTACCTC.

This chain joins TRBV11-2 and TRBJ2-2; D may be TRBD2 (6 bases). The CDR3 consists of 16 residues. Looked up from germline, CDR1 is SGHAT and CDR2 is FQNNGV. The V and J ends lost 1 base and 1 base respectively, with 10 bases between them. CDR3 loop: CASSLVGSGNTGELFF. The DNA of the CDR3 is TGTGCCAGCAGCTTAGTTGGTAGCGGGAACACCGGGGAGCTGTTTTTT.

J is TRBJ2-1 and V is TRBV12-3 or TRBV12-4, with 12 bases matching TRBD2. The J segment lost 10 bases and the V segment lost 6 bases, leaving 10 bases of the junction unmatched. This CDR3 contains 15 residues. DNA of the CDR3: TGTGCCAGCAGCCCGACTAGCGGGGGCCCCCGGGAGCAGTTCTTC. Its translation is CASSPTSGGPREQFF.

In this sample, this clonotype turned up many times. A read error may be the cause here, since a much bigger clone is one base away. The chain links TRBV29-1 to TRBJ2-1, with D hard to call. CDR3 size: 13 residues. Germline V lookup: CDR1 SQVTM, CDR2 ANQGSEA. CDR3 protein: CSAGTSPYNGQFF. The CDR3, as DNA: TGCAGCGCTGGAACCTCCCCCTACAATGGGCAGTTCTTC.

Ten or more counts support this clonotype. V and J are TRBV20-1 and TRBJ2-1; D is perhaps TRBD2 (6 bases). V shed 6 bases and J shed 13 bases, with 19 bases lying between them. CDR3 length: 12 amino acids. Germline V gives CDR1 DFQATT, CDR2 SNEGSKA (reference sequence). The CDR3 spells CSAHRMGTGQFF. CDR3 nucleotides: TGCAGTGCCCACAGGATGGGGACTGGCCAGTTCTTC.

This clonotype occurred a few times. The V gene is TRBV7-2, the J gene TRBJ1-5; no definite D call. The ends were cut back, 2 bases at V and 7 bases at J, with 6 bases in the middle. The CDR3 has 12 amino acids. Germline assignment: CDR1 SGHTA and CDR2 FQGNSA. CDR3 nucleotide sequence: TGTGCCAGCAGCTTAAACACGCAGCCCCAGCATTTT. Encoded protein: CASSLNTQPQHF.

This clonotype was observed at least ten times. The gene calls are TRBV9 and TRBJ2-1, with 16 bases that match TRBD2. Germline lookup yields CDR1 SGDLS and CDR2 YYNGEE. Trimming at V came to 0 bases and at J to 6 bases, leaving 3 bases not matched to a gene. This CDR3 comprises 17 residues. The CDR3 DNA sequence: TGTGCCAGCAGCGTAGCGGGACTAGCGGGGGGGCCCAATGAGCAGTTCTTC. This gives the protein CASSVAGLAGGPNEQFF. The variable domain in full, with the rest retrieved from reference TRBV9 and TRBJ2-1, is DSGVTQTPKHLITATGQRVTLRCSPRSGDLSVYWYQQSLDQGLQFLIQYYNGEERAKGNILERFSAQQFPDLHSELNLSSLELGDSALYFCASSVAGLAGGPNEQFFGPGTRLTVL.

This clonotype was seen more than once but under ten times. The J gene is TRBJ2-1, the V gene TRBV11-2; 7 positions match TRBD2. Germline V gene lookup returns CDR1 SGHAT and CDR2 FQNNGV. Trimming took 5 bases from V and 4 from J; bases not matched to a gene: 8. CDR3 size: 15 residues. The CDR3 bases are TGTGCCAGCAGCGAAAGCGGGGTGGGTTACAATGAGCAGTTCTTC. Translating it yields CASSESGVGYNEQFF. Full variable domain (rest looked up from reference TRBV11-2 and TRBJ2-1): EAGVAQSPRYKIIEKRQSVAFWCNPISGHATLYWYQQILGQGPKLLIQFQNNGVVDDSQLPKDRFSAERLKGVDSTLKIQPAKLEDSAVYLCASSESGVGYNEQFFGPGTRLTVL.

The V gene is TRBV10-3, the J gene TRBJ1-1; 9 bases match TRBD1. V dropped 6 bases and J dropped 4; count of bases not matched to a gene: 15. The CDR3 has 17 residues. Germline V CDR1 and CDR2: ENHRY, SYGVKD. For the CDR3, the DNA is TGTGCCATCAGACCCGGGACAGGGACGACGTTGGGCACTGAAGCTTTCTTT. It translates to CAIRPGTGTTLGTEAFF.